The T cell receptor (beta chain) under discussion was sequenced for a study of shared clonotypes between healthy human individuals. For the study at large: Each donor had three CD4 naive, three CD4 memory, two CD8 naive and one CD8 memory plate.

Study results and limitations: What rarefaction showed was incomplete sorted-subset sequencing despite large depth. Depth of sequencing was expected to influence donor clonotype sharing. Sampling covered nothing but blood. Tissue TCR repertoires likely differ from those found in blood.

Notes on this clone: Its specificity is unknown.

Here immunoSEQ multiplex PCR was the method, and the copy in TCRdb shows in-frame clones only, minus some. The data contain 2 million to 3 million clones, roughly 93% of them singletons. Deletions cut 0 bases from V and 4 bases from J, with 10 bases between. Germline-derived CDR1 and CDR2 are SGHRS and YFSETQ. There are 14 residues in the CDR3. The receptor comes from a man younger than 30 in good health. Some clones in this sample may be carry-over from other donors' samples. Material for sequencing was naive CD4+ T cells from PBMCs. As to subset: CD45RA+ positively selected. The chain uses TRBV5-1 and TRBJ1-1; D is unclear. The CDR3 reads CASSLDPKGTEAFF. The CDR3 nucleotides read TGCGCCAGCAGCTTGGACCCGAAGGGCACTGAAGCTTTCTTT.